This T cell receptor beta chain was captured by sequencing in a study of early T cells in non-severe SARS-CoV-2 infection. Looking at the study overall: The sequenced material was bulk RNA from unsorted whole blood, and its chains were unpaired. Study-wide points: Database matching using VDJdb favored anti-spike CD8 responses, with private and CD4 specificities left missing.

This clonotype has ten or more counts. Its antigen is undetermined. There are 15 residues in the CDR3. Trimming took 6 bases from V and 5 from J; bases not matched to a gene: 10. Unique molecular identifiers were attached to individual cDNA molecules. TCRdb itself ran the 5' RACE reads through MiXCR, one entry per CDR3 protein. This sample yields more than 90,000 distinct CDR3 sequences, of which 13% are seen a single time; under 2.5% belongs to the top ten. V and J are TRBV12-3 or TRBV12-4 and TRBJ2-3; 8 bases map to TRBD2. This clonotype was sampled from an adult who was a healthcare worker with PCR-confirmed SARS-CoV-2 infection or an uninfected control (not recorded which). The sequenced sample consisted of whole blood. CDR3 sequence: CASSYKGGGLDTQYF. The CDR3, as DNA: TGTGCCAGCAGCTACAAGGGCGGGGGGCTAGATACGCAGTATTTT.